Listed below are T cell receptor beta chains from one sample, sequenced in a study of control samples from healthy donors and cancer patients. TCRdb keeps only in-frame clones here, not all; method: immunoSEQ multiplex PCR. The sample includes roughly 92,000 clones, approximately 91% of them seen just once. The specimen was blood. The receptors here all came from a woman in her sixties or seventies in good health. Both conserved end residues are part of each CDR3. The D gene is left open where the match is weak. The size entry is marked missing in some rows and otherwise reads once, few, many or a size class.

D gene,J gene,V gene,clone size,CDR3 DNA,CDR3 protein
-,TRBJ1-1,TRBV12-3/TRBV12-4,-,TGTGCCAGCAGTCTCCTTCACACTGAAGCTTTCTTT,CASSLLHTEAFF
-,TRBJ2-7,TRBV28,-,TGTGCCAGCAGCGAGGGGGGTAACAGGCAGTACTTC,CASSEGGNRQYF
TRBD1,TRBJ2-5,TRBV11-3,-,TGTGCCAGCAGGACGGACAGGGCCGCCCGTGGGACCCAGTACTTC,CASRTDRAARGTQYF
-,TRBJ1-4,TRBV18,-,TGTGCCAGCTCACCAGGGTATAATGAAAAACTGTTTTTT,CASSPGYNEKLFF
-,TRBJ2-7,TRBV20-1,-,TGCAGTGCTAGTCTCCTTCGGCAGGGAACCCTCGAGCAGTACTTC,CSASLLRQGTLEQYF
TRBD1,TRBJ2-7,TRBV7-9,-,TGTGCCAGCAAAAACAGGGGGAGAACCTACGAGCAGTACTTC,CASKNRGRTYEQYF
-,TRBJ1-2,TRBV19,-,TGTGCCAGTAGTACTACTCGACAGCCTCTCTTTGGCTACACCTTC,CASSTTRQPLFGYTF
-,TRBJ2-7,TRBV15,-,TGTGCCACCAGCAGTTCCTCTGACGAGCAGTACTTC,CATSSSSDEQYF
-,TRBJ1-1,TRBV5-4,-,TGTGCCAGCAGCTTTCAGGGGTCGAACACTGAAGCTTTCTTT,CASSFQGSNTEAFF
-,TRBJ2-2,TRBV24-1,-,TGTGCCACCAGTGCCCTGGAGGCATTGGGCAGGAACACCGGGGAGCTGTTTTTT,CATSALEALGRNTGELFF
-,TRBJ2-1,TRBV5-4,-,TGTGCCAGCAGCGAGCGCAGCTCCTACAATGAGCAGTTCTTC,CASSERSSYNEQFF
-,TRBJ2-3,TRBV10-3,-,TGTGCCATGGGGCAGACAGATACGCAATATTTT,CAMGQTDTQYF
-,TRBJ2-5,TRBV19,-,TGTGCCAGTAGTATCTCTAGCGAGAAGGAGACCCAGTACTTC,CASSISSEKETQYF
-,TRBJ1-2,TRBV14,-,TGTGCCAGCAGCCAAGTTGCCGGGGGCGGCTATGGCTACACCTTC,CASSQVAGGGYGYTF
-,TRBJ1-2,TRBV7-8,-,TGTGCCAGCAGCAGACCAGTGTCTAACTATGGCTACACCTTC,CASSRPVSNYGYTF
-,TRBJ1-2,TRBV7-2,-,TGTGCCAGCAGCTTATCAGGGGACTACACCTTC,CASSLSGDYTF
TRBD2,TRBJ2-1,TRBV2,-,TGTGCCAGCAGTGATTTAGCGGGGGGGCGGGATGAGCAGTTCTTC,CASSDLAGGRDEQFF
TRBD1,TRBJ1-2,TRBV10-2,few,TGCGCCAGCAGTGAGCCTAACAGGCAGGGGGATGGCTACACCTTC,CASSEPNRQGDGYTF
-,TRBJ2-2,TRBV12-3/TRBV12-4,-,TGTGCCAGCAGTTATTGGGGTACCGGGGAGCTGTTTTTT,CASSYWGTGELFF
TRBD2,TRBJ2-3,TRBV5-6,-,TGTGCCAGCAGCTTGGTGCTTAGCGGGAGTTTAGATACGCAGTATTTT,CASSLVLSGSLDTQYF
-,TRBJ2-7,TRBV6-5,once,TGTGCCAGCAGGACGGGAAGCTCCTACGAGCAGTACTTC,CASRTGSSYEQYF
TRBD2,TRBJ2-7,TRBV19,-,TGTGCCAGTAGTACGCTAGCGGGACCAAAGGCAGACGAGCAGTACTTC,CASSTLAGPKADEQYF
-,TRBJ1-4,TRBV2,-,TGTGCCAGCAGCGGGTCGCTTAATGAAAAACTGTTTTTT,CASSGSLNEKLFF
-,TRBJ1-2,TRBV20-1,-,TGCAGTGCTTTTGGGGGCTACACCTTC,CSAFGGYTF
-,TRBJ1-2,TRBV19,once,TGTGCCAGCAAGAAACAGGGCACCACTAACTATGGCTACACCTTC,CASKKQGTTNYGYTF
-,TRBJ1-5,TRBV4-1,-,TGCGCCAGCAGCCAAGATGGGGGGATTGGCAATCAGCCCCAGCATTTT,CASSQDGGIGNQPQHF
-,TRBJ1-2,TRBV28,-,TGTGCCAGCAGTTTTGAAGGGATCCCTGGCTACACCTTC,CASSFEGIPGYTF
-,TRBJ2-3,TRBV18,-,TGTGCCAGCTCACCGGACCCGGGACTTTTCGAGAGAGATACGCAGTATTTT,CASSPDPGLFERDTQYF
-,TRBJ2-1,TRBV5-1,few,TGCGCCAGCAGCTTGGCCGGTGAGCAGTTCTTC,CASSLAGEQFF
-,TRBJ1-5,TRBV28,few,TGTGCCAGCAGTACCCAGGTTCAGCCCCAGCATTTT,CASSTQVQPQHF
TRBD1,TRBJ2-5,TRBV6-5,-,TGTGCCAGCAGACAGGGGCCCACTCAAGAGACCCAGTACTTC,CASRQGPTQETQYF
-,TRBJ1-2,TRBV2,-,TGTGCCAGCGAACTTCGGGGGTTTGAGGGCTACACCTTC,CASELRGFEGYTF
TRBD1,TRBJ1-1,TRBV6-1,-,TGTGCCAGCAGTGACCGACAGGGTCGGGGTACGGTTACTGAAGCTTTCTTT,CASSDRQGRGTVTEAFF
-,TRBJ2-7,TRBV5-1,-,TGCGCCAGCAGCCCAGGACGGGCGACCTACGAGCAGTACTTC,CASSPGRATYEQYF
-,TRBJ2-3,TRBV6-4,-,TGTGCCAGCAGTGACGGCTCCACAGATACGCAGTATTTT,CASSDGSTDTQYF
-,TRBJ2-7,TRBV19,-,TGTGCCAGTACCCGCCCCCCCCTGATTGTTTCCTACGAGCAGTACTTC,CASTRPPLIVSYEQYF
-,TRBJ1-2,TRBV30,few,TGTGCCCGTGACAGTCGGGGAGGCTATGGCTACACCTTC,CARDSRGGYGYTF
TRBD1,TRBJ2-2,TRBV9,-,TGTGCCAGCAGCCGTCAGGGGGTGACGAACACCGGGGAGCTGTTTTTT,CASSRQGVTNTGELFF
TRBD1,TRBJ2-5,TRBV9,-,TGTGCCAGCAGCTTACAGGGGGTAAGAGAGACCCAGTACTTC,CASSLQGVRETQYF
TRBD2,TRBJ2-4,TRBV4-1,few,TGCGCCAGCAGCCACTCGTCCCTCCGGGGGGTTCGAAACATTCAGTACTTC,CASSHSSLRGVRNIQYF
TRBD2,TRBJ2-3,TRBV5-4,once,TGTGCCAGCAGCCCAGCGGGGTGGGGCACAGATACGCAGTATTTT,CASSPAGWGTDTQYF
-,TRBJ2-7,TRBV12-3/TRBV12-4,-,TGTGCCAGCAGCCAGTCCTACGAGCAGTACTTC,CASSQSYEQYF
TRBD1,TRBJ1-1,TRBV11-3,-,TGTGCCAGCAGCTCACCGACAGGGAAAGTCACTGAAGCTTTCTTT,CASSSPTGKVTEAFF
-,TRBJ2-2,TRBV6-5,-,TGTGCCAGCAGGACAGATACCGGGGAGCTGTTTTTT,CASRTDTGELFF
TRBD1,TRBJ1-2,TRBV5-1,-,TGCGCCAGCAGCTTGGGTGGTACAGGGGAAATAAACTATGGCTACACCTTC,CASSLGGTGEINYGYTF